A single sample gave rise to the 27 T cell receptor beta chains below, sequenced in a study of T cell repertoires in cytomegalovirus infection. TCRdb recomputed calls from the reads with MiXCR, one row per CDR3 protein. The table shows 150,000 to 200,000 distinct CDR3 sequences, with around an eighth occurring only once. Sequencing used PBMCs. These TCRs come from a human donor in good health (CMV status not recorded). Some clones in this sample may be carry-over from other donors' samples.

The genes are TRBV7-2 and TRBJ1-4; tentative D call: TRBD1 (5 bases). Germline V CDR1 and CDR2: SGHTA, FQGNSA. V was clipped by 5 bases and J by 5 bases, with 15 bases between them. The CDR3 runs to 15 residues. The CDR3 reads CASSIHQGKNEKLFF. Written as DNA, the CDR3 is TGTGCCAGCAGCATACACCAGGGAAAGAATGAAAAACTGTTTTTT.

This clonotype was recorded at least ten times. The rearrangement joins TRBV2 to TRBJ1-3; no firm D call. Looked up from germline, CDR1 is SNHLY and CDR2 is FYNNEI. With 6 bases removed from V and 0 bases from J, the gap between germline ends came to 9 bases. The CDR3 is made up of 14 amino acids. CDR3 amino acids: CASSTGSSGNTIYF. The CDR3 DNA is TGTGCCAGCAGCACTGGAAGCTCTGGAAACACCATATATTTT.

A few counts support this clonotype. The V and J genes are TRBV9 and TRBJ1-2; TRBD1 is a possible D gene (6 bases). The CDR3 consists of 13 residues. Trimming took off 3 bases at V and 6 bases at J, with 12 bases between the two ends. Germline loops: CDR1 SGDLS, CDR2 YYNGEE. For the CDR3, the DNA is TGTGCCAGCAGCGGGACGGCAGGGGATGGCTACACCTTC. Translation gives CASSGTAGDGYTF.

This clonotype occurred a few times. The V and J genes are TRBV5-1 and TRBJ2-2, with a tentative D call TRBD1 (5 bases). V lost 2 bases to trimming and J lost 2 bases, with 10 bases between them. Germline loops: CDR1 SGHRS, CDR2 YFSETQ. CDR3 length: 15 amino acids. The CDR3 spells CASSLRQFNTGELFF. In DNA, the CDR3 is TGCGCCAGCAGCTTAAGACAGTTCAACACCGGGGAGCTGTTTTTT.

In this sample, this clonotype turned up many times. The chain joins TRBV28 to TRBJ2-7; 8 bases are shared with TRBD2. This CDR3 is built from 14 residues. The germline V gene encodes CDR1 MDHEN and CDR2 SYDVKM. V trimming: 7 bases; J trimming: 3 bases; junction bases outside the gene matches: 8. The DNA for the CDR3 is TGTGCCAGCACCGTAAGGCTAGCGGGCTACGAGCAGTACTTC. Its translation: CASTVRLAGYEQYF.

This clonotype has a count of ten or more. The gene calls are TRBV28 and TRBJ2-2; TRBD1 might be the D (5 bases). The germline V gene has CDR1 MDHEN and CDR2 SYDVKM. The V end was cut by 11 bases, the J end by 0 bases, with 13 bases between. This CDR3 region has 14 residues. CDR3 bases: TGTGCCTCCCAGGGTGCCCCGAACACCGGGGAGCTGTTTTTT. It encodes CASQGAPNTGELFF.

In this sample, this clonotype turned up many times. The gene calls are TRBV5-1 and TRBJ1-1; D might be TRBD1 (5 bases). The CDR3 runs 17 residues. CDR1 is SGHRS and CDR2 is YFSETQ in the germline V gene. The germline V and J ends were trimmed by 0 bases and 3 bases, with 18 bases remaining between them. DNA of the CDR3: TGCGCCAGCAGCTTGGTTAGGGGCGGCGTAAGGGACACTGAAGCTTTCTTT. This codes for CASSLVRGGVRDTEAFF.

This clonotype was counted at least ten times. The chain has TRBV20-1 and TRBJ1-2; D is perhaps TRBD1 (6 bases). Germline V gene data show CDR1 as DFQATT and CDR2 as SNEGSKA (reference sequence). The CDR3 runs to 13 residues. In DNA, the CDR3 is TGCAGGCCCCGGGGGCCATTAAACTATGGCTACACCTTC. This encodes CRPRGPLNYGYTF.

This clonotype was observed at least ten times. In DNA form, the CDR3 reads TGTGCCAGCACTAACGGGCAGGGGGCAAATTCACCCCTCCACTTT. Its protein product is CASTNGQGANSPLHF. V usage is TRBV12-3 or TRBV12-4 and J usage is TRBJ1-6; 8 positions match TRBD1. The CDR3 runs to 15 residues. Trimming removed 7 bases from V and 7 bases from J; junction bases left unmatched: 9.

This clonotype was picked up a small number of times. The chain links TRBV7-6 to TRBJ1-2; D is unclear. The CDR3 is 13 amino acids. V was trimmed by 4 bases and J by 9 bases, leaving 15 bases between them. CDR1 SGHVS and CDR2 FNYEAQ come from the germline V gene. In DNA, the CDR3 is TGTGCCAGCAGCTGGACCCAAACGATAAGCTACACCTTC. This gives the protein CASSWTQTISYTF.

This chain joins TRBV7-6 and TRBJ1-4, with D unclear. The CDR3 runs to 15 residues. Trimming pared 3 bases from V and 6 bases from J, leaving 14 bases between. Germline V gives CDR1 SGHVS, CDR2 FNYEAQ. CDR3 coding DNA: TGTGCCAGCAGCTTTATGTCAGACGTCCATGAAAAACTGTTTTTT. Protein: CASSFMSDVHEKLFF. Combining the CDR3 with reference TRBV7-6 and TRBJ1-4 gives the whole variable domain GAGVSQSPRYKVTKRGQDVALRCDPISGHVSLYWYRQALGQGPEFLTYFNYEAQQDKSGLPNDRFSAERPEGSISTLTIQRTEQRDSAMYRCASSFMSDVHEKLFFGSGTQLSVL.

The sample holds many counts of this clonotype. The chain is built from TRBV12-3 or TRBV12-4 and TRBJ1-6, with 10 bases lining up with TRBD1. With V trimmed by 6 bases and J by 9 bases, 8 bases remained unmatched. The CDR3 spans 15 residues. Here the CDR3 reads CASRKTGGTSSPLHF. For the CDR3, the DNA is TGTGCCAGCAGAAAGACAGGGGGCACGAGTTCACCCCTCCACTTT.

On this clonotype itself: Just one base apart from a much larger clone, this may be a read error. This sequence joins TRBV28 and TRBJ2-4; a weak D match, TRBD2 (7 bases). Germline V gene lookup returns CDR1 MDHEN and CDR2 SYDVKM. The CDR3 is made up of 15 amino acids. As DNA, the CDR3 is TGTGCCACCGAGGGCGGGGGCTTTGCCAAAAACATTGAGTACTTC. This sequence encodes CATEGGGFAKNIEYF.

This clonotype was observed many times. CDR3 region: CASSQTGFNQPQHF. The CDR3 bases are TGTGCCAGCAGCCAGACAGGGTTTAATCAGCCCCAGCATTTT. The chain carries TRBV4-2 and TRBJ1-5; 7 nucleotides align to TRBD1. The J segment lost 4 bases and the V segment lost 3 bases, leaving 3 bases of the junction unmatched. This CDR3 is built from 14 residues. Per germline, CDR1 LGHNA and CDR2 YNFKEQ.

This clonotype was seen many times. The chain has TRBV6-2 or TRBV6-3 and TRBJ1-4; D gene ambiguous. The CDR3 sequence is 19 residues long. V shed 7 bases and J shed 0 bases, with 24 bases lying between them. CDR1 is MNHEY, CDR2 SVGEGT, per germline. The CDR3 sequence is CASNQPRGYSSATNEKLFF. In nucleotides, the CDR3 is TGTGCCAGCAACCAACCCAGAGGGTACTCTTCCGCAACTAATGAAAAACTGTTTTTT.

In this sample, this clonotype turned up a few times. The rearrangement joins TRBV25-1 to TRBJ1-2; unclear D gene. V was pared by 3 bases and J by 2 bases, with 10 bases between. Germline loops: CDR1 MGHDK, CDR2 SYGVNS. CDR3 size: 14 residues. The CDR3 DNA sequence: TGTGCCAGCAGTGACAGCAGTCGGAACTATGGCTACACCTTC. This translates into CASSDSSRNYGYTF.

The table lists this clonotype with many counts. V usage is TRBV7-2 and J usage is TRBJ2-7; perhaps TRBD2 as D (7 bases). The germline V and J ends were trimmed by 5 bases and 0 bases, with 11 bases remaining between them. Germline V gene sequence: CDR1 SGHTA, CDR2 FQGNSA. The CDR3 consists of 14 residues. The CDR3 DNA reads as TGTGCCAGCAGCCCGGGGGGCTCCTCCTACGAGCAGTACTTC. Translated, it gives CASSPGGSSYEQYF.

This clonotype was recorded many times. This chain connects TRBV7-9 to TRBJ2-7; D perhaps matches TRBD2 (5 bases). The CDR3 is made up of 15 amino acids. The V gene's germline CDR1 is SEHNR and CDR2 FQNEAQ (reference sequence). The germline V and J ends were trimmed by 2 bases and 1 base, with 12 bases remaining between them. The CDR3 region is CASSLSPGFSYEQYF. DNA for the CDR3: TGTGCCAGCAGCTTATCTCCGGGGTTTTCCTACGAGCAGTACTTC. Drawing the rest from reference TRBV7-9 and TRBJ2-7, the complete variable domain is DTGVSQNPRHKITKRGQNVTFRCDPISEHNRLYWYRQTLGQGPEFLTYFQNEAQLEKSRLLSDRFSAERPKGSFSTLEIQRTEQGDSAMYLCASSLSPGFSYEQYFGPGTRLTVT.

This clonotype was observed at least ten times. This chain uses TRBV12-3 or TRBV12-4 with TRBJ2-7; TRBD1 might be the D (5 bases). The V end was cut by 0 bases, the J end by 1 base, with 10 bases between. The CDR3 loop spans 15 amino acids. The CDR3 DNA is TGTGCCAGCAGTTTAGCGCCGCAGGGATCCTACGAGCAGTACTTC. Its translation is CASSLAPQGSYEQYF.

This chain uses TRBV2 with TRBJ2-2; perhaps TRBD2 as D (5 bases). The germline V gene has CDR1 SNHLY and CDR2 FYNNEI. V lost 2 bases and J 0 bases, leaving 10 bases between the germline ends. CDR3 length equals 16 residues. The CDR3 DNA reads TGTGCCAGCAGTGAACTGAGCGGAGCGAACACCGGGGAGCTGTTTTTT. Translated, it gives CASSELSGANTGELFF.

This clonotype was seen ten or more times. V is TRBV11-2 and J is TRBJ2-1, with 8 bases identical to TRBD2. The J segment lost 7 bases and the V segment lost 1 base, leaving 9 bases of the junction unmatched. The CDR3 spans 16 residues. Germline V CDR1 and CDR2: SGHAT, FQNNGV. The CDR3 spells CASSLARAGVRNEQFF. The CDR3, as DNA: TGTGCCAGCAGCTTAGCCCGAGCGGGAGTAAGAAATGAGCAGTTCTTC. The full variable domain, with the rest looked up from reference TRBV11-2 and TRBJ2-1, is EAGVAQSPRYKIIEKRQSVAFWCNPISGHATLYWYQQILGQGPKLLIQFQNNGVVDDSQLPKDRFSAERLKGVDSTLKIQPAKLEDSAVYLCASSLARAGVRNEQFFGPGTRLTVL.

The chain carries TRBV19 and TRBJ1-1, with D maybe TRBD1 (6 bases). Trimming removed 6 bases at V and 7 bases at J, with 9 bases between. The germline V gene encodes CDR1 LNHDA and CDR2 SQIVND (reference sequence). The CDR3 sequence is 11 residues long. CDR3 sequence reads: CASRGQFEAFF. CDR3 coding DNA: TGTGCCAGTAGAGGACAGTTTGAAGCTTTCTTT. Complete variable domain (other parts from reference TRBV19 and TRBJ1-1): DGGITQSPKYLFRKEGQNVTLSCEQNLNHDAMYWYRQDPGQGLRLIYYSQIVNDFQKGDIAEGYSVSREKKESFPLTVTSAQKNPTAFYLCASRGQFEAFFGQGTRLTVV.

The chain links TRBV5-6 to TRBJ2-7; D is possibly TRBD1 (5 bases). There are 14 residues in the CDR3. CDR1 is SGHDT, CDR2 YYEEEE, per germline. Trimming left V 1 base short and J 0 bases short, with 8 bases between. In DNA form, the CDR3 reads TGTGCCAGCAGCTTGAAGGGGTACTCCTACGAGCAGTACTTC. It is translated as CASSLKGYSYEQYF.

Details on this clonotype: Being one base from a much bigger clone, this may be a read error. The chain recombines TRBV6-6 with TRBJ2-7; TRBD2 is a possible D gene (8 bases). Germline assignment: CDR1 MNHNY and CDR2 SVGAGI (reference sequence). The CDR3 is made up of 13 amino acids. CDR3: CTSKPGGGNEQYF. In DNA form, the CDR3 reads TGTACCAGTAAGCCGGGAGGGGGCAACGAGCAGTACTTC.

This clonotype occurred many times. This chain connects TRBV25-1 to TRBJ2-5; the D gene could be TRBD1 or TRBD2 (6 bases each). The CDR3 is 15 residues long. V lost 8 bases to trimming and J lost 0 bases, with 16 bases between them. Germline V CDR1 and CDR2: MGHDK, SYGVNS. The CDR3 DNA follows: TGTGCCAGCGGGGGTTGGGGGGCCTACCAAGAGACCCAGTACTTC. Protein product: CASGGWGAYQETQYF.

V is TRBV5-1 and J is TRBJ1-5; TRBD1 matches 7 bases. The CDR3 has 15 residues. The trim removed 4 bases at V and 3 bases at J, leaving 7 bases unmatched. Germline V CDR1 and CDR2: SGHRS, YFSETQ. The CDR3 loop reads CASSISGQNNQPQHF. DNA of the CDR3: TGCGCCAGCAGCATCTCGGGACAGAACAATCAGCCCCAGCATTTT.

This clonotype turned up a few times. This sequence joins TRBV28 and TRBJ1-1; D unresolved. The V end was cut by 9 bases, the J end by 0 bases, with 8 bases between. CDR3 length: 12 amino acids. Germline V gene lookup returns CDR1 MDHEN and CDR2 SYDVKM. CDR3 region: CASGYMNTEAFF. The CDR3 nucleotides read TGTGCCAGTGGTTATATGAACACTGAAGCTTTCTTT.